This T cell receptor (beta chain) comes out of a study of T-cell memory formation after mild COVID-19. TCRdb itself ran the 5' RACE reads through MiXCR, one entry per CDR3 protein. The table lists about 210,000 distinct CDR3 sequences, approximately 30% of them singletons. Unmatched junction bases numbered 6, after V lost 4 bases and J lost 9 bases. The CDR3 covers 15 residues. Germline CDR1 and CDR2: SEHNR and FQNEAQ (reference sequence). Sequencing was carried out using PBMCs or a T cell subset sorted from them (not recorded which). This sequence originates from an adult woman who had mild COVID-19 (a few samples of this study predate the infection). Cell type and time point are not known. V usage is TRBV7-9 and J usage is TRBJ2-1; the match to TRBD2 covers 13 bases. The CDR3 here is CASSSGLAGVGEQFF. In DNA, the CDR3 is TGTGCCAGCAGCTCTGGACTAGCGGGAGTTGGTGAGCAGTTCTTC.